The entry that follows covers one T cell receptor beta chain sequence. This clone has a single count. Its antigen has not been determined. No base-level quality is on record; no much larger clone is a single base apart. The cohort was made up of several hundred healthy bone marrow donors. At the time of sampling, every cohort member was nominally healthy, though immune exposures that went unrecorded were likely present. The donor tested CMV seropositive and was one of the 289 seropositive cohort members. Each donor provided a peripheral blood sample, and peripheral blood mononuclear cells were used for TCR beta sequencing. Genomic DNA was extracted from the blood cell samples with the Qiagen DNeasy Blood Extraction Kit. Clipping removes 1 base from V and 1 base from J, with 5 as the unmatched junction base count. The CDR3 measures 17 amino acids from cysteine to phenylalanine. Just CDR3 DNA is preserved here, 51 bases in frame from base 1. According to the germline V gene, CDR1 reads MGHRA and CDR2 reads YSYEKL.

The library relied on the immunoSEQ multiplex PCR assay. A mixture of 60 forward primers for TCR Vbeta segments and 13 reverse primers for TCR Jbeta segments was used in the multiplex PCR. Amplification of the CDR3 region of rearranged TCR beta genes was performed with a multiplex PCR assay on genomic DNA. Amplified TCR beta libraries were sequenced as 87-base-pair reads on the Illumina HiSeq System. Under the source paper's analysis protocol: In a later analysis, tens of millions of unique TCR beta chains were counted across the 500 to 850 repertoires, and roughly 11 million of these chains were shared by at least two donors. A nearest-neighbor algorithm error-corrected the raw reads and collapsed the reads into unique sequences, merging closely related sequences to remove PCR and sequencing errors. V, D and J gene segments were assigned by aligning CDR3 sequences to IMGT reference sequences. Each retained sequence needed at least a six-nucleotide match to both a V gene segment and a J gene segment. Rearrangements were classified as productive when the CDR3 lacked stop codons and remained in frame with V and J, and all other rearrangements were classified as non-productive. CDR3 was defined according to IMGT convention as the region running from the second conserved V-encoded cysteine to the conserved J-encoded phenylalanine. In an earlier analysis of roughly 580 of the donors, sequences lacking an unambiguous match to a single V gene segment were excluded. An earlier analysis of a few hundred of the donors classified V segments as functional when productive rearrangements were above 56.7% and as segregating when the standard deviation between donors was above 5%. To diagnose cytomegalovirus status from the catalog of TCR beta chain sequences, a statistical classification framework was built. In a later analysis, TCR nucleotide sequences were compared against IMGT/GENE-DB human TR gene sequences so that V and J genes could be assigned. A later analysis assigned CDR3 sequences and most-parsimonious VDJ recombination scenarios with the TCRdist pipeline. In a later analysis, each TCR beta chain was defined by its CDR3 amino acid sequence together with its V-gene family, and reads lacking a unique V-gene family were excluded. In a later analysis, 450 to 600 highly shared, low-generation-probability nucleotide sequences were removed to address suspected cross-contamination and a sequencing artifact. A later analysis calculated a clonal expansion index for each public chain from normalized within-repertoire ranks of inferred template counts. Generation probabilities in a later analysis came from a VDJ recombination model fitted to out-of-frame rearrangements, and those results were checked against IGoR. Hypergeometric tests were used in a later analysis to score TCR-TCR, TCR-HLA and TCR-CMV co-occurrence, with a repertoire-size bias correction applied to the TCR pairs. A later analysis estimated false discovery rates by permuting HLA or CMV assignments 20 times. In a later analysis, co-occurring TCRs were grouped using DBSCAN, with TCRdist sequence similarity added in when clustering inside HLA-allele-positive subsets. For co-occurrence clustering, repertoires with fewer than 30,000 or more than 120,000 public chains were excluded, along with four to six repertoires with anomalous nucleotide sharing. Held by TCRdb, this immuneACCESS table contains in-frame sequences only and omits some clones. Under half of the omission traces to an unresolved V gene where checked; the cause of the rest is unknown. Clonal size and the V and J genes are those of that table, whereas D and trimming came from the DNA. The sample table contains some 250,000 clones; only one count was recorded for roughly 80% of them. The ten largest account for 5% to 6.5% of the sample.

The data originate from a study of cytomegalovirus exposure and HLA in healthy donors (dated 2017 in TCRdb). Turning to the overall study: An earlier analysis of a few hundred of the donors reported approximately 300 Gb of sequence data and around 100 million unique TCR beta sequences obtained from about 170 million T cells. Roughly 300 gigabases of sequencing data and 80 million or so unique TCR sequences were included in an early release covering roughly 600 HLA-typed donors. Among the approximately 400 genotyped donors, about 85% belonged to the genetic ancestry cluster associated with self-reported Caucasian donors. The study was designed to test whether signatures of past pathogen exposure could be identified by cataloging public T cell receptors. Using immunosequencing, the study profiled T cell repertoires from fewer than 700 subjects and related those repertoires to cytomegalovirus serostatus. A separate validation cohort of over a hundred different subjects was used in addition to the approximately 700-subject first cohort. To predict cytomegalovirus infection status, the study brought together high-throughput TCR immunosequencing, statistical association of individual TCRs with disease status, and machine learning. A later analysis re-analyzed previously published TCR beta repertoires from roughly 690 donors and added high-resolution HLA genotyping to study TCR occurrence patterns. In the later analysis, no new phenotypic data were used to find candidate immune exposures; instead, reliance was placed on TCR beta sequences and their occurrence across donors. In an earlier analysis of about 590 of the donors, high-throughput TCR beta sequencing was used to judge whether each TCR beta V gene segment behaved as functional or pseudogenic. Donor age, sex, ethnicity and CMV serostatus were collected together with the repertoire data. A later genetic analysis took genome-wide SNP genotypes for about three fifths of the 666 donors and used that subset as a discovery cohort. Every discovery cohort repertoire had been produced on one sequencing platform. HLA typing included class I and class II loci at four-digit resolution. The number of donors typed differed by locus, with 629-630 for A, B, C, DRB1 and DQB1, 522 for DQA1, 600 to 610 for DPA1, and around 460 for DPB1. A handful of DR-DQ haplotypes were handled as single units for association and clustering because linkage in the cohort was strong. Across under 500 genotyped donors of the cohort, an average of approximately 220,000 unique TCR beta nucleotide sequences per donor were sequenced, and roughly 17% of those sequences were non-productive. Findings and caveats that apply to the study as a whole: The presence/absence analyses assumed that sequencing depth was roughly uniform across donors, and that assumption may not be true. In vitro tests confirmed that a few of the cytomegalovirus-associated TCR beta chains recognize cytomegalovirus antigens. This cohort had only TCR beta chains sequenced, and the lack of alpha or paired-chain data limited which features could be detected. In a later analysis, HLA-associated TCR beta chains showed more clonal expansion and lower generation probabilities than non-associated chains that were equally common. Correlated functional status among segregating V segments might reflect linkage disequilibrium, but an unknown experimental factor could not be ruled out. The authors suggested that the approach could potentially be generalized to other disease states and immunological phenotypes. The earlier analysis of around 600 of the donors excluded roughly 17 rarely observed V segments, including chromosome 9 orphons, because counts were too low. When HLA alleles, especially DR and DQ, strongly co-occurred, attributing TCR associations to individual alleles was difficult. In the study, around 150 TCR beta chains were listed as associated with cytomegalovirus. A later analysis associated 16,951 TCR beta sequences with specific HLA alleles at a false discovery rate of 0.05. In a later analysis, several top co-occurrence clusters were reported to appear linked to parvovirus B19, influenza, CMV and Epstein-Barr virus. A further reported finding was that TCR beta sequences accurately predicted the HLA-A and HLA-B alleles for most subjects in the first cohort. Most CMV-associated TCR beta chains appeared to be HLA-restricted in a later analysis, and the HLA associations seemed to be driven largely by CMV exposure. In an earlier analysis of 500 to 650 of the donors, most TCR beta V segments appeared in productive rearrangements about 90% or about 30% of the time, broadly matching IMGT annotations. In a later genetic analysis, a missense DCLRE1C variant was associated with V-gene and J-gene trimming of TCR beta chains, and the association was replicated in an independent cohort. In a later analysis, the rate of TCR association differed among HLA loci, with DRB1 alleles having the most associated TCRs and HLA-C alleles having the fewest. In both the original and validation cohorts, the classifier was reported to diagnose cytomegalovirus status with high specificity and sensitivity. HLA typing was unavailable for some donors at each locus, so association tests used only the typed subset. The 87-base-pair reads could not distinguish some IMGT-functional V segments, including TRBV6-2 and TRBV6-3, so those segments were excluded. For the cohort, immune exposure information was limited to CMV serostatus. In a later genetic analysis, fewer N-insertions in productive TCRs were reported among donors in an Asian-associated ancestry cluster than the roughly 640-donor mean. A group of highly shared sequence variants was considered likely to be a technical artifact of the sequencing pipeline. Most TCR sequences were observed very rarely across donors, whereas some public TCRs were present in many individuals.

The V and J genes are TRBV4-1 and TRBJ2-4; 9 bases in the junction line up with TRBD1. The clonotype was recovered from a woman aged 40-49 years in good health and CMV-seropositive. The sample taken for sequencing was PBMCs. Here the CDR3 is given as CASSQGGQGGAKNIQYF. The DNA reads TGCGCCAGCAGCCAAGGGGGACAGGGTGGGGCCAAAAACATTCAGTACTTC.